The T cell receptor beta chain described here comes from a study of T cells in Graves' hyperthyroidism and ophthalmopathy. About this clonotype: Its antigen is unknown.

Amplification of TCR beta CDR3 regions was performed using RNA transcripts as template. The TCR CDR3 first-round RT-PCR relied on the HTBI primer set. Via MiXCR, TCRdb re-called the multiplex PCR reads, giving one row per CDR3 protein. The data contain approximately 560,000 distinct CDR3 sequences, under 60% of them singletons. The hyperthyroidism patients had all been newly diagnosed, and their disease duration was under 2 months. Their ages ranged from 18 to 65 years. Uncontrolled infection, other autoimmune disease, pregnancy or lactation excluded patients. On the basis of clinical symptoms, serum thyroxine and TRAb, thyroid ultrasound and orbital computed tomography, diagnoses were made. The length of the CDR3 is 16 residues. With V trimmed by 7 bases and J by 2 bases, 10 bases remained unmatched. Germline V CDR1 and CDR2: LNHDA, SQIVND (reference sequence). The study, taken as a whole, reports: Stable hyperthyroidism and ophthalmopathy were separated using 13 V-J signatures.

The sequence came from a woman aged 18-29 years with Graves' hyperthyroidism. The chain joins TRBV19 to TRBJ1-4; 7 nucleotides match TRBD1. The sequenced sample consisted of peripheral blood or thyroid tissue (not recorded which). CDR3 DNA: TGTGCCAGTACTGGGGACAGTGCGTCGACTAATGAAAAACTGTTTTTT. Its translation: CASTGDSASTNEKLFF.